The clone carrying this T cell receptor (beta chain) was seen many times. There were TCR beta CDR3 regions amplified from RNA transcripts. Carried out on the TCR CDR3, a first-round RT-PCR used the HTBI primer set. From the multiplex PCR reads, TCRdb called clonotypes with MiXCR, one entry per CDR3 protein. The sample has 250,000 or so distinct CDR3 sequences; roughly 15% are singletons. These data come from a study of T cells in Graves' hyperthyroidism and ophthalmopathy. Patients were excluded for uncontrolled infection, other autoimmune disease, pregnancy or lactation. The germline CDR1 and CDR2 sequences are KGHSH and LQKENI. V lost 3 bases, J lost 8 bases, and 12 bases stayed unmatched. CDR3 size: 17 residues.

The specimen sequenced was blood. This TCR came from a woman aged 50 to 65 with Graves' hyperthyroidism that later progressed to Graves' ophthalmopathy. This chain connects TRBV18 to TRBJ2-1; 11 bases agree with TRBD2. The CDR3 loop is CASSPPGLAVSGDEQFF. As DNA, the CDR3 is TGTGCCAGCTCACCTCCGGGACTAGCGGTATCTGGGGATGAGCAGTTCTTC.